This is a list of T cell receptor beta chains from one sample in a study of graft-versus-host responses after intestinal transplantation. Antigens of these TCRs are unknown. The data were produced by immunoSEQ multiplex PCR, yet TCRdb's version contains in-frame clones alone and is incomplete. The sample has about 88,000 clones, more than 85% seen once. This specimen was unstimulated CD4+ T cells sorted from spleen or lymph node cells, taken before transplant. The receptors were gathered from a human donor who was the organ donor for an intestinal transplant. The CDR3 runs from the conserved cysteine through the conserved F or W. Each record gives: D gene, J gene, V gene, clone size, CDR3 protein, CDR3 DNA. D genes are given only for firm matches. Clone sizes are given selectively: once, few, many, or a class where the clone is expanded.

NA TRBJ1-4 TRBV9 NA CASSATAATNEKLFF TGTGCCAGCAGCGCCACAGCCGCAACTAATGAAAAACTGTTTTTT
TRBD2 TRBJ2-3 TRBV7-8 NA CASSLAWTSGGDTQYF TGTGCCAGCAGCTTAGCGTGGACTAGCGGGGGCGATACGCAGTATTTT
TRBD2 TRBJ2-7 TRBV28 NA CASRPSGTYEQYF TGTGCCAGCAGGCCCAGCGGGACGTACGAGCAGTACTTC
TRBD2 TRBJ2-4 TRBV18 NA CASSPRTSGKLAKNIQYF TGTGCCAGCTCACCCCGGACTAGCGGAAAGTTAGCCAAAAACATTCAGTACTTC
TRBD1 TRBJ1-1 TRBV30 NA CAWSWDRGTEAFF TGTGCCTGGAGTTGGGACAGGGGCACTGAAGCTTTCTTT
NA TRBJ2-1 TRBV11-2 NA CASSLSESVPEQFF TGTGCCAGCAGCTTAAGTGAATCAGTCCCTGAGCAGTTCTTC
TRBD2 TRBJ2-3 TRBV2 NA CASSRTRGADTQYF TGTGCCAGCAGTCGGACTAGAGGGGCAGATACGCAGTATTTT
NA TRBJ2-4 TRBV5-1 NA CASSPGATTGNIQYF TGCGCCAGCAGCCCTGGGGCCACGACGGGAAACATTCAGTACTTC
TRBD1 TRBJ2-2 TRBV5-1 NA CASSAGQGAGTGELFF TGCGCCAGCAGCGCGGGACAGGGGGCCGGGACCGGGGAGCTGTTTTTT
NA TRBJ2-4 TRBV19 NA CASSIGTGVGKAKNIQYF TGTGCCAGTAGTATAGGGACGGGGGTTGGGAAAGCCAAAAACATTCAGTACTTC
NA TRBJ1-2 TRBV5-1 NA CASSQTDPGWHGYTF TGCGCCAGTTCACAGACAGACCCCGGCTGGCATGGCTACACCTTC
NA TRBJ1-5 TRBV6-6 NA CASSYSPGWEWEPQHF TGTGCCAGCAGTTACTCGCCAGGGTGGGAATGGGAGCCCCAGCATTTT
NA TRBJ2-1 TRBV27 NA CASSPTGYDEQFF TGTGCCAGCAGTCCCACAGGGTACGATGAGCAGTTCTTC
TRBD1 TRBJ1-5 TRBV10-1 NA CASSHGDRGGHQPQHF TGCGCCAGCAGCCACGGAGACAGGGGCGGACATCAGCCCCAGCATTTT
TRBD1 TRBJ1-2 TRBV7-9 NA CAVAEWAGGDGYTF TGTGCTGTTGCCGAGTGGGCAGGGGGCGATGGCTACACCTTC
TRBD1 TRBJ1-1 TRBV9 NA CASSVVVDRGRAFF TGTGCCAGCAGCGTAGTGGTGGACAGGGGGAGGGCTTTCTTT
NA TRBJ1-5 TRBV19 NA CASSTGGFQPQHF TGTGCCAGTAGTACGGGGGGATTTCAGCCCCAGCATTTT
TRBD2 TRBJ2-2 TRBV15 NA CATSVGLRNTGELFF TGTGCCACCAGCGTGGGACTACGAAACACCGGGGAGCTGTTTTTT
TRBD1 TRBJ2-7 TRBV11-2 NA CASSLVRGREQYF TGTGCCAGCAGCTTAGTCAGGGGGCGCGAGCAGTACTTC
NA TRBJ1-1 TRBV10-1 NA CASSADIGNTEAFF TGCGCCAGCAGTGCCGACATAGGGAACACTGAAGCTTTCTTT
TRBD1 TRBJ2-2 TRBV7-9 NA CASSADRGPFDTGELFF TGTGCCAGCAGCGCGGACAGGGGGCCTTTCGACACCGGGGAGCTGTTTTTT
TRBD1 TRBJ1-1 TRBV7-6 NA CASSRDRGDTEAFF TGTGCCAGCAGCCGGGACAGGGGGGACACTGAAGCTTTCTTT
TRBD2 TRBJ2-1 TRBV28 NA CASSFSGSNTVEQFF TGTGCCAGCAGTTTTAGCGGGAGTAACACAGTAGAGCAGTTCTTC
TRBD1 TRBJ2-7 TRBV5-5 NA CASSKRPGQGRDEQYF TGTGCCAGCAGCAAGAGACCGGGACAGGGGAGAGACGAGCAGTACTTC
TRBD2 TRBJ2-7 TRBV5-1 once CASSLAGGRRAYEQYF TGCGCCAGCAGCTTGGCTGGCGGGAGAAGGGCCTACGAGCAGTACTTC
TRBD2 TRBJ2-1 TRBV19 once CASSILRLAGASSEQFF TGTGCCAGTAGTATTCTTCGCCTAGCGGGGGCTTCCAGTGAGCAGTTCTTC
NA TRBJ1-3 TRBV30 NA CAWSVPSWSGNTIYF TGTGCCTGGAGTGTTCCCAGTTGGTCTGGAAACACCATATATTTT
NA TRBJ1-1 TRBV28 NA CASSLYSRGTEAFF TGTGCCAGCAGTTTATATTCCAGGGGCACTGAAGCTTTCTTT
NA TRBJ1-1 TRBV7-3 NA CASSLTGSTEAFF TGTGCCAGCAGCTTAACGGGCAGCACTGAAGCTTTCTTT
NA TRBJ1-4 TRBV5-1 NA CASSGLTNEKLFF TGCGCCAGCTCAGGGTTAACTAATGAAAAACTGTTTTTT
NA TRBJ1-5 TRBV25-1 NA CASSAGGLSNQPQHF TGTGCCAGCAGTGCAGGAGGGTTGAGCAATCAGCCCCAGCATTTT
NA TRBJ1-2 TRBV5-1 NA CASSLDGGDIYGYTF TGCGCCAGCAGCTTGGACGGGGGGGACATCTATGGCTACACCTTC
NA TRBJ2-7 TRBV6-6 few CASRSWRGPYEQYF TGTGCCAGCAGAAGCTGGAGGGGACCCTACGAGCAGTACTTC
NA TRBJ1-5 TRBV25-1 NA CASSEGQYSNQPQHF TGTGCCAGCAGTGAAGGGCAGTATAGCAATCAGCCCCAGCATTTT
TRBD2 TRBJ2-1 TRBV4-1 NA CASSPWPTSGGMYNEQFF TGCGCCAGCAGCCCATGGCCCACTAGCGGGGGAATGTACAATGAGCAGTTCTTC